Below, 16 T cell receptor beta chains from the same sample are listed, as sequenced in a study of T-cell memory formation after mild COVID-19 (dated by TCRdb to the early 2020s). To prepare the library, 5' RACE was applied. The listed sequencing device is Illumina NovaSeq 6000. TCRdb reanalyzed the raw reads on its own, using fastp at Q25 for trimming and MiXCR for clone calling, and kept in-frame beta chains. One record per CDR3 amino acid sequence lists the most common genes and DNA. Here the sample has 150,000 to 200,000 distinct CDR3 sequences; 25% to 40% occur a single time. The ten largest clonotypes hold approximately 12% of the sample. The specimen sequenced was PBMCs or a T cell subset sorted from them (not recorded which). All receptors derive from an adult woman who had mild COVID-19 (a few samples of this study predate the infection). The sample titles of this study are shuffled in the database, so cell type and time point are left out; the donor was told from shared clones.

The V call is TRBV7-2, the J call TRBJ2-7; 7 bases are shared with TRBD2. Unmatched junction bases numbered 16, after V lost 5 bases and J lost 3 bases. Germline lookup yields CDR1 SGHTA and CDR2 FQGNSA. The CDR3 is 17 residues long. The CDR3 nucleotides are TGTGCCAGCAGCCCGTCACTGGGAGGGCCTCAGTTCTACGAGCAGTACTTC. Translated: CASSPSLGGPQFYEQYF.

The sample holds a few counts of this clonotype. The gene calls are TRBV4-3 and TRBJ2-1; TRBD2 aligns across 7 bases. The CDR3 spans 14 residues. The trim removed 3 bases at V and 10 bases at J, leaving 9 bases unmatched. Germline lookup yields CDR1 LGHNA and CDR2 YSLEER. CDR3: CASSQSRLGGEQFF. DNA of the CDR3: TGCGCCAGCAGCCAGTCGAGGTTGGGGGGGGAGCAGTTCTTC.

This clonotype came up a few times. The chain has TRBV9 and TRBJ1-2; possible D gene TRBD1, 5 bases. Trimming took 3 bases from V and 2 from J, leaving 17 bases between them. Germline assignment: CDR1 SGDLS and CDR2 YYNGEE. The CDR3 has 16 residues. The CDR3 DNA sequence: TGTGCCAGCAGCGCCAGTCCGAGGGGCGTAAACTATGGCTACACCTTC. Translating gives CASSASPRGVNYGYTF.

The chain employs TRBV20-1 and TRBJ2-7; 8 bases agree with TRBD2. V lost 6 bases, J lost 7 bases, and 17 bases stayed unmatched. The CDR3 loop spans 15 amino acids. Germline CDR1 and CDR2: DFQATT and SNEGSKA (reference sequence). CDR3 region: CSAPGIAGPAGEQYF. In DNA form, the CDR3 reads TGCAGTGCACCAGGGATAGCGGGACCCGCCGGGGAGCAGTACTTC.

The chain combines TRBV5-1 with TRBJ1-6; the match to TRBD1 covers 9 bases. There are 15 residues in the CDR3. The ends lost 7 bases at V and 10 bases at J; junction bases unmatched: 12. Per the germline V gene, CDR1 is SGHRS and CDR2 is YFSETQ. Here the CDR3 reads CASRLDRGLGSPLHF. CDR3 nucleotide sequence: TGCGCCAGCCGATTGGACAGGGGCCTTGGGTCACCCCTCCACTTT.

The chain uses TRBV24-1 and TRBJ2-1; 10 nucleotides match TRBD1. J was trimmed by 7 bases and V by 0 bases; bases with no gene match: 5. The CDR3 runs to 16 residues. Germline CDR1 KGHDR, CDR2 SFDVKD. Here the CDR3 reads CATSDLRDRGWNEQFF. The CDR3 DNA is TGTGCCACCAGTGATTTGCGGGACAGGGGATGGAATGAGCAGTTCTTC.

V and J are TRBV20-1 and TRBJ2-7; a possible D gene is TRBD1 (7 bases). V was pared by 6 bases and J by 0 bases, with 12 bases between. CDR3 length equals 13 residues. Per germline, CDR1 DFQATT and CDR2 SNEGSKA (reference sequence). CDR3 nucleotides: TGCAGTGCGGAGGGGACAGCCTCCTACGAGCAGTACTTC. It is translated as CSAEGTASYEQYF.

CDR3 DNA sequence: TGTGCCAGCAGCCACCTGACAGCGTGGGATGGCTACACCTTC. Amino acid sequence: CASSHLTAWDGYTF. This chain uses TRBV3-1 with TRBJ1-2; weak D call: TRBD1 (5 bases). Trimming took 3 bases from V and 6 from J, leaving 14 bases between them. In germline, CDR1 is LGHDT, CDR2 YNNKEL (reference sequence). The CDR3 sequence is 14 residues long.

This chain connects TRBV7-9 to TRBJ2-5; D unclear. Trimming shortened V by 4 bases and J by 1 base, and 22 bases separated the two germline ends. The CDR3 is 18 residues long. Germline CDR1 reads SEHNR; CDR2 reads FQNEAQ (reference sequence). In DNA form, the CDR3 reads TGTGCCAGCAGCTCTTTTGTGCCGACCTCGCGGCCCCAAGAGACCCAGTACTTC. Amino acids: CASSSFVPTSRPQETQYF.

V and J are TRBV13 and TRBJ2-5; tentative D call: TRBD2 (5 bases). CDR1 and CDR2 (germline): PRHDT, FYEKMQ (reference sequence). Between the trimmed V and J ends, which lost 4 bases and 7 bases, there was a span of 13 bases. The CDR3 has 13 residues. The CDR3 spells CASSSGGAGTQYF. As DNA, the CDR3 is TGTGCCAGCAGCTCCGGAGGCGCCGGGACCCAGTACTTC.

This clonotype was observed once. The chain combines TRBV11-3 with TRBJ1-1, with D maybe TRBD1 (5 bases). Trimming left V 4 bases short and J 2 bases short, with 17 bases between. This CDR3 is built from 16 residues. The germline V gene encodes CDR1 SGHNT and CDR2 YENEEA. The CDR3 region has the DNA TGTGCCAGCAGCTCCCCCTCCGGGACGGCCAACACTGAAGCTTTCTTT. Protein product: CASSSPSGTANTEAFF.

The table lists this clonotype with a few counts. The chain has TRBV6-1 and TRBJ2-3; TRBD2 matches at 11 bases. The ends lost 5 bases at V and 3 bases at J; junction bases unmatched: 4. The germline V gene encodes CDR1 MNHNS and CDR2 SASEGT. The CDR3 consists of 15 residues. CDR3 region: CASSPRTSGTDTQYF. In DNA form, the CDR3 reads TGTGCCAGCAGTCCCAGGACTAGCGGGACAGATACGCAGTATTTT.

The chain employs TRBV3-1 and TRBJ2-3, with 9 positions matching TRBD1. CDR3 size: 16 residues. After removal of 2 bases from V and 2 bases from J, the junction contained 5 bases not matched to a gene. CDR1 and CDR2 (germline): LGHDT, YNNKEL (reference sequence). The CDR3 loop reads CASSQRTGDYTDTQYF. The CDR3 nucleotides are TGTGCCAGCAGCCAACGGACAGGGGACTACACAGATACGCAGTATTTT.

The chain is built from TRBV4-1 and TRBJ2-3; D not certain. The V gene's germline CDR1 is MGHRA and CDR2 YSYEKL. Trimming left V 0 bases short and J 0 bases short, with 10 bases between. The CDR3 sequence is 16 residues long. CDR3 coding DNA: TGCGCCAGCAGCCAAGAGGGCGCCCCTAGCACAGATACGCAGTATTTT. This translates into CASSQEGAPSTDTQYF.

This clonotype came up a few times. J is TRBJ2-1 and V is TRBV23-1; D is uncertain. TRBV23-1 is an ORF, and what it does is uncertain. The V and J ends lost 6 bases and 7 bases respectively, with 22 bases between them. The CDR3 sequence is 16 residues long. DNA of the CDR3: TGCGCCAGCAGAACTGCCCACCGGGTCAATGAAAATGAGCAGTTCTTC. It codes for CASRTAHRVNENEQFF.

This clonotype was seen a handful of times. The chain uses TRBV12-3 or TRBV12-4 and TRBJ2-1; 8 nucleotides agree with TRBD1. The length of the CDR3 is 14 residues. V shed 7 bases and J 7 bases; nucleotides not matched to a gene: 9. CDR3 residues: CASNKGQEINEQFF. The CDR3 DNA reads TGTGCCAGCAATAAGGGACAGGAAATTAATGAGCAGTTCTTC.